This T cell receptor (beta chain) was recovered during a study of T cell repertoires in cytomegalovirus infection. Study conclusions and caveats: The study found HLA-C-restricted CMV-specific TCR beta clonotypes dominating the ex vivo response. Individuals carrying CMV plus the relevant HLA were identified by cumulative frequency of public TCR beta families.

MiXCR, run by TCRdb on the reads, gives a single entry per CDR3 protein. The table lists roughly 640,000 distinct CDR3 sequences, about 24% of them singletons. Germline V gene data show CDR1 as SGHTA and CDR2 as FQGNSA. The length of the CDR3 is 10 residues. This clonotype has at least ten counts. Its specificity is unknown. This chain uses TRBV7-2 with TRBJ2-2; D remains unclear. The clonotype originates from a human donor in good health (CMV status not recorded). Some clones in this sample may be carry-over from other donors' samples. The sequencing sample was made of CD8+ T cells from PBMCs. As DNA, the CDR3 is TGTGCTACGAACACCGGGGAGCTGTTTTTT. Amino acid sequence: CATNTGELFF.